This note documents a single TCR beta chain sequence. Antigen specificity is unknown. TCRdb itself ran the reads through MiXCR, one entry per CDR3 protein. The table lists 60,000 to 75,000 distinct CDR3 sequences, roughly 20% of them singletons, with 8.3% in the top ten. This sample is part of a study of type 1 regulatory T cells. About the research overall: This in vitro CD4 product, T-allo10, is enriched for Tr1 cells and alloantigen-specific. General observations from the study: Compared with non-type 1 regulatory T cells, type 1 regulatory T cells showed a more restricted TCR repertoire.

Trimming shortened V by 0 bases and J by 6 bases, and 13 bases separated the two germline ends. The germline V gene has CDR1 SGHRS and CDR2 YFSETQ. The CDR3 spans 15 residues. The origin of this receptor is a human donor in good health. V and J are TRBV5-1 and TRBJ2-1; D gene unclear. Sequenced input: cultured type 1 regulatory T (Tr1) cells, either the whole culture or a sorted fraction (not recorded which). The CDR3, as DNA: TGCGCCAGCAGCTTGGACGCACGTGGGCCCAATGAGCAGTTCTTC. It yields the protein CASSLDARGPNEQFF.